This T cell receptor beta chain originates from a study of T cell responses to AZD1222 COVID-19 vaccine. Study-level points and caveats: Donors were largely white British and mainly female; clonal diversity was possibly underestimated. Nearly half of spike-specific TCRs reportedly target unmutated variant regions.

With regard to this clone: No antigen is known for it.

The germline V gene encodes CDR1 SGHNT and CDR2 YENEEA. V was pared by 5 bases and J by 4 bases, with 11 bases between. The CDR3 totals 13 residues. TCRdb's table, derived via immunoSEQ multiplex PCR, lists solely in-frame clones and lacks some. The sample carries roughly 150,000 clones, 90% recorded once. The receptor's source is an adult in good health. The chain employs TRBV11-3 and TRBJ1-1, with a weak D call TRBD1 (6 bases). The sample here was peripheral blood, taken on day 0 of AZD1222 vaccination. The DNA of the CDR3 is TGTGCCAGCAGCCTAACAGGGCTCACTGAAGCTTTCTTT. It encodes CASSLTGLTEAFF.